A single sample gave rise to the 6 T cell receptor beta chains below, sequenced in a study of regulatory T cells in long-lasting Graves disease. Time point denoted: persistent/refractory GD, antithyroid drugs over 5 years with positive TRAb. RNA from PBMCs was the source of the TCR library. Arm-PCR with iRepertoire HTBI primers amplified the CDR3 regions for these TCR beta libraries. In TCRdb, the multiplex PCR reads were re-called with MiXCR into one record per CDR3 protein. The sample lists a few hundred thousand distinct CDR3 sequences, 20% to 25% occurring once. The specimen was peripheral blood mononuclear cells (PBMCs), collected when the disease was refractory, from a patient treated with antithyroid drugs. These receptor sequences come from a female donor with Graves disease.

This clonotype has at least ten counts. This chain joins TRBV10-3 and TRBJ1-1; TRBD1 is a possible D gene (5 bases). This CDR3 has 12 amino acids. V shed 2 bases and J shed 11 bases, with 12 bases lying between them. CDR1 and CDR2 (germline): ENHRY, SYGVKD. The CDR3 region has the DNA TGTGCCATCAGTGAGGACAGACTTATTGCTTTCTTT. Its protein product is CAISEDRLIAFF.

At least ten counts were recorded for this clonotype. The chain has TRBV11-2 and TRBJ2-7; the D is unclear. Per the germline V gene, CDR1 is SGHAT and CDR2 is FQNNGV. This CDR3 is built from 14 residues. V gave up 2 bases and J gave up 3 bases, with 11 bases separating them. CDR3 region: CASSLPTRSYEQYF. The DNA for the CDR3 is TGTGCCAGCAGCTTACCTACGAGAAGCTACGAGCAGTACTTC.

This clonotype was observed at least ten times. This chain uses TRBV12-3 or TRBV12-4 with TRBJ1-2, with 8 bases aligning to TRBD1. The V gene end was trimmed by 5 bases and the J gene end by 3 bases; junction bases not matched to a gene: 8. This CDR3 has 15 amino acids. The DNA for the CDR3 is TGTGCCAGCAGTCCTCGGACAGGGTCAGACTATGGCTACACCTTC. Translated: CASSPRTGSDYGYTF.

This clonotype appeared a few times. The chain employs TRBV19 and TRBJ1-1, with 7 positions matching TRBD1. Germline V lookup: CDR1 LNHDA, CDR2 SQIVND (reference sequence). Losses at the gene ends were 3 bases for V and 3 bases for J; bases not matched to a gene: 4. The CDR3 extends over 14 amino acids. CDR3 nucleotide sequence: TGTGCCAGTAGTATCACAGGGGACCACACTGAAGCTTTCTTT. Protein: CASSITGDHTEAFF.

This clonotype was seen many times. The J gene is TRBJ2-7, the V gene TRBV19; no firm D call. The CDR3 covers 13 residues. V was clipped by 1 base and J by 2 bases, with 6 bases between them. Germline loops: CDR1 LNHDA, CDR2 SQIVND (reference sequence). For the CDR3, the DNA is TGTGCCAGTAGTATAGGCGAGACCTACGAGCAGTACTTC. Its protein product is CASSIGETYEQYF. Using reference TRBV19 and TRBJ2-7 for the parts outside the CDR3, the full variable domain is DGGITQSPKYLFRKEGQNVTLSCEQNLNHDAMYWYRQDPGQGLRLIYYSQIVNDFQKGDIAEGYSVSREKKESFPLTVTSAQKNPTAFYLCASSIGETYEQYFGPGTRLTVT.

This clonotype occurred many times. The CDR3 spells CASRSTATEAFF. The CDR3 DNA follows: TGTGCCAGCAGGTCGACAGCAACTGAAGCTTTCTTT. V and J are TRBV28 and TRBJ1-1; maybe TRBD1 (5 bases). The germline V gene has CDR1 MDHEN and CDR2 SYDVKM. This CDR3 comprises 12 residues. V lost 6 bases, J lost 5 bases, and 10 bases lay in between.